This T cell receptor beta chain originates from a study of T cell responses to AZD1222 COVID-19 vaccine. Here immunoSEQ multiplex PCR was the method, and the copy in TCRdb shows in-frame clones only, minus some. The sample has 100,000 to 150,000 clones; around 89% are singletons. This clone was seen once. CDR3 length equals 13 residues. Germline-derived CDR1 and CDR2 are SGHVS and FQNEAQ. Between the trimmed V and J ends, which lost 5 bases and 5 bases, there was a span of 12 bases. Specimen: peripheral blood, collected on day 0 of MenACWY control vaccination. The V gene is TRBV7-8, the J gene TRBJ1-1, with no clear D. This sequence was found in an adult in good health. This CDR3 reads CASSLQRRTEAFF. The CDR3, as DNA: TGTGCCAGCAGCCTTCAACGGAGGACTGAAGCTTTCTTT. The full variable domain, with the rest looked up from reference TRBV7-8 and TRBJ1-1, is GAGVSQSPRYKVAKRGQDVALRCDPISGHVSLFWYQQALGQGPEFLTYFQNEAQLDKSGLPSDRFFAERPEGSVSTLKIQRTQQEDSAVYLCASSLQRRTEAFFGQGTRLTVV.